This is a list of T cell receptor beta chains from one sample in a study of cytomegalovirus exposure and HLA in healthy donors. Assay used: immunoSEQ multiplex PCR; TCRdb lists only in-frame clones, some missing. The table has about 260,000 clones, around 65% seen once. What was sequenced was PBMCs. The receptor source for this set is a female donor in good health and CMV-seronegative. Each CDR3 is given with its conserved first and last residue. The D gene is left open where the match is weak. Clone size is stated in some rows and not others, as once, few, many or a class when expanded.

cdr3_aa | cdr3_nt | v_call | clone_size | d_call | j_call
CASSPAYPGLAGNEQFF | TGTGCCAGCAGCCCTGCGTATCCCGGACTAGCGGGAAATGAGCAGTTCTTC | TRBV7-3 | NA | TRBD2 | TRBJ2-1
CASSSAGTGRDEKLFF | TGCGCCAGCAGCTCTGCCGGGACAGGAAGGGATGAAAAACTGTTTTTT | TRBV5-1 | NA | TRBD1 | TRBJ1-4
CASSPTPKYEQYF | TGTGCCAGCAGCCCGACTCCAAAGTACGAGCAGTACTTC | TRBV4-2 | NA | NA | TRBJ2-7
CASSRQGSLTGELFF | TGTGCCAGCAGTAGGCAGGGATCACTCACCGGGGAGCTGTTTTTT | TRBV25-1 | NA | NA | TRBJ2-2
CSARGSGEQFF | TGCAGTGCAAGGGGGTCGGGTGAGCAGTTCTTC | TRBV20-1 | NA | NA | TRBJ2-1
CASSLRGGTDTQYF | TGTGCCAGCAGCCTCCGGGGGGGCACAGATACGCAGTATTTT | TRBV11-1 | few | TRBD2 | TRBJ2-3
CAWSAPLAGGLYEQYF | TGTGCCTGGAGTGCCCCTCTAGCGGGCGGGTTGTACGAGCAGTACTTC | TRBV30 | NA | TRBD2 | TRBJ2-7
CASSVVEAGNTGELFF | TGTGCCAGCAGCGTAGTTGAAGCGGGGAACACCGGGGAGCTGTTTTTT | TRBV9 | NA | NA | TRBJ2-2
CASSYAGLSGEQYF | TGTGCCAGCAGTTACGCGGGATTATCTGGGGAGCAGTACTTC | TRBV6-6 | NA | NA | TRBJ2-7
CASESSESGEQYF | TGTGCCAGCGAGAGTAGCGAAAGTGGCGAGCAGTACTTC | TRBV6-6 | few | NA | TRBJ2-7
CASSSQGALNTGELFF | TGTGCCAGCAGCTCACAGGGGGCCCTGAACACCGGGGAGCTGTTTTTT | TRBV7-2 | NA | TRBD1 | TRBJ2-2
CASGDYSVEQYF | TGTGCCAGCGGGGACTACTCCGTCGAGCAGTACTTC | TRBV2 | NA | TRBD2 | TRBJ2-7
CASSPLEGEKLFF | TGTGCCAGCAGCCCCCTCGAGGGTGAAAAACTGTTTTTT | TRBV7-9 | NA | NA | TRBJ1-4
CASSPGRKEQFF | TGTGCCAGCAGCCCAGGCCGTAAAGAGCAGTTCTTC | TRBV11-3 | few | NA | TRBJ2-1
CASNPGTGVGGELFF | TGTGCCAGCAACCCCGGGACAGGGGTTGGCGGGGAGCTGTTTTTT | TRBV27 | NA | TRBD1 | TRBJ2-2
CASTLGAGVGGYTF | TGTGCCAGCACCTTAGGGGCGGGGGTTGGCGGCTACACCTTC | TRBV27 | NA | NA | TRBJ1-2
CAISEPQGASWTEAFF | TGTGCCATCAGTGAGCCCCAGGGGGCTTCGTGGACTGAAGCTTTCTTT | TRBV10-3 | NA | TRBD1 | TRBJ1-1
CASSYSSDGMNTEAFF | TGTGCCAGCAGTTATTCGTCAGATGGCATGAACACTGAAGCTTTCTTT | TRBV6-9 | NA | NA | TRBJ1-1
CASSPQGYNEQFF | TGTGCCAGCTCACCGCAGGGATACAATGAGCAGTTCTTC | TRBV18 | NA | NA | TRBJ2-1
CASSRQGSYEQYF | TGTGCCAGCAGCCGACAGGGTTCCTACGAGCAGTACTTC | TRBV7-3 | NA | TRBD1 | TRBJ2-7
CASSLNQGVGYGYTF | TGTGCCAGCAGTCTAAACCAGGGCGTCGGCTATGGCTACACCTTC | TRBV6-6 | NA | NA | TRBJ1-2
CASSPSLTGSSYNEQFF | TGCGCCAGCAGCCCTTCTTTGACAGGGAGCTCCTACAATGAGCAGTTCTTC | TRBV4-1 | once | TRBD1 | TRBJ2-1
CSGRLAKNIQYF | TGCAGCGGCCGGTTAGCCAAAAACATTCAGTACTTC | TRBV29-1 | NA | NA | TRBJ2-4
CASSPTRGSYNEQFF | TGTGCCAGCAGCCCCACTAGAGGCTCCTACAATGAGCAGTTCTTC | TRBV7-2 | few | NA | TRBJ2-1
CASSLEIAGVKNIQYF | TGTGCCAGCAGCTTGGAAATAGCGGGAGTCAAAAACATTCAGTACTTC | TRBV5-8 | NA | TRBD2 | TRBJ2-4
CASSRSTNRGPTDTQYF | TGTGCCAGCAGCCGCTCTACGAACAGGGGGCCCACAGATACGCAGTATTTT | TRBV5-4 | NA | TRBD1 | TRBJ2-3
CASSIQGAGQPQHF | TGTGCCAGTAGTATCCAGGGGGCAGGGCAGCCCCAGCATTTT | TRBV19 | few | TRBD1 | TRBJ1-5
CASRIDGGKLSAEQFF | TGTGCCAGCAGGATAGATGGCGGAAAGTTAAGCGCTGAGCAGTTCTTC | TRBV28 | NA | NA | TRBJ2-1
CASSPGQGADYGYTF | TGTGCCAGCAGCCCGGGACAGGGGGCCGACTATGGCTACACCTTC | TRBV11-3 | NA | TRBD1 | TRBJ1-2
CASSLVREPYNEQFF | TGTGCCAGCAGCTTGGTCCGGGAGCCCTACAATGAGCAGTTCTTC | TRBV5-6 | NA | NA | TRBJ2-1
CASSFYPGEGYTF | TGTGCCAGCAGCTTCTATCCGGGGGAGGGCTACACCTTC | TRBV7-8 | NA | NA | TRBJ1-2
CASHPNTDTQYF | TGTGCCAGCCATCCCAACACAGATACGCAGTATTTT | TRBV6-1 | NA | NA | TRBJ2-3
CASSPGRENSPLHF | TGTGCCAGCAGCCCCGGGAGGGAGAATTCACCCCTCCACTTT | TRBV6-5 | NA | NA | TRBJ1-6
CASSVAGTSGRRRDNEQFF | TGTGCCAGCAGCGTAGCCGGGACTAGCGGGAGAAGGAGAGACAATGAGCAGTTCTTC | TRBV11-3 | NA | TRBD2 | TRBJ2-1